The 26 T cell receptor beta chains presented below share a single source sample, sequenced in a study of blood T cell repertoires in COVID-19. Sequenced by immunoSEQ multiplex PCR; TCRdb stores in-frame clones only, minus some. The table has fewer than 140,000 clones, 70% to 80% seen once; the top ten hold 6% to 6.5%. The sequencing input was peripheral blood. These receptors all stem from a man aged 80 or over with COVID-19, enrolled during active disease.

The gene calls are TRBV4-2 and TRBJ2-7; 11 bases fit TRBD2. The CDR3 has 17 amino acids. Germline V gene sequence: CDR1 LGHNA, CDR2 YNFKEQ. V gave up 0 bases and J gave up 0 bases; unmatched junction bases: 4. CDR3 DNA: TGTGCCAGCAGCCAAGATGAGGGACTAGCGGCCTCCTACGAGCAGTACTTC. It yields the protein CASSQDEGLAASYEQYF.

The chain links TRBV24-1 to TRBJ2-2, with 8 bases lining up with TRBD1. This CDR3 is 18 amino acids long. Germline CDR1 KGHDR, CDR2 SFDVKD. With V trimmed by 0 bases and J by 2 bases, 7 bases remained unmatched. This CDR3 is CATSDLGVRGPNTGELFF. The CDR3 nucleotides read TGTGCCACCAGTGATTTGGGCGTCAGGGGGCCCAACACCGGGGAGCTGTTTTTT.

The V gene is TRBV5-4, the J gene TRBJ1-2, with TRBD1 identical over 8 bases. CDR1 is SGHNT, CDR2 YYREEE, per germline (reference sequence). V was clipped by 5 bases and J by 2 bases; unmatched bases: 5. The CDR3 is 14 amino acids. The CDR3 reads CASSTPGGNYGYTF. CDR3 coding DNA: TGTGCCAGCAGTACTCCAGGGGGCAACTATGGCTACACCTTC.

The chain has TRBV7-8 and TRBJ2-7; D is perhaps TRBD2 (5 bases). The CDR3 sequence is 12 residues long. V lost 5 bases to trimming and J lost 4 bases, with 9 bases between them. Germline V gene sequence: CDR1 SGHVS, CDR2 FQNEAQ. CDR3: CASSHGSYEQYF. CDR3 in DNA: TGTGCCAGCAGCCATGGGAGTTACGAGCAGTACTTC. Drawing the rest from reference TRBV7-8 and TRBJ2-7, the complete variable domain is GAGVSQSPRYKVAKRGQDVALRCDPISGHVSLFWYQQALGQGPEFLTYFQNEAQLDKSGLPSDRFFAERPEGSVSTLKIQRTQQEDSAVYLCASSHGSYEQYFGPGTRLTVT.

J is TRBJ2-7 and V is TRBV9; TRBD2 might be the D (5 bases). V lost 0 bases to trimming and J lost 6 bases, with 13 bases between them. The CDR3 runs 14 residues. Germline CDR1 is SGDLS and CDR2 is YYNGEE. CDR3 sequence reads: CASSVASREGEQYF. For the CDR3, the DNA is TGTGCCAGCAGCGTAGCGTCCCGGGAAGGCGAGCAGTACTTC.

This clone occurred a few times. The V and J genes are TRBV19 and TRBJ2-1; TRBD2 matches 8 bases. Germline V gene data show CDR1 as LNHDA and CDR2 as SQIVND (reference sequence). The CDR3 loop spans 16 amino acids. After removal of 4 bases from V and 2 bases from J, the junction contained 7 bases not matched to a gene. The CDR3 sequence: CASSSQLAEAYNEQFF. For the CDR3, the DNA is TGTGCCAGTAGTAGCCAACTAGCGGAAGCCTACAATGAGCAGTTCTTC.

This rearrangement joins TRBV9 to TRBJ1-4, with D unclear. The CDR3 spans 17 residues. V was cut by 4 bases and J by 5 bases, with 21 bases left in between. Germline lookup yields CDR1 SGDLS and CDR2 YYNGEE. As DNA, the CDR3 is TGTGCCAGCAGCCCCGGGGTGAGAGAAGTGATAAATGAAAAACTGTTTTTT. It encodes CASSPGVREVINEKLFF.

The chain couples TRBV11-2 to TRBJ2-2; 9 bases agree with TRBD1. CDR1 and CDR2 from the germline V gene are SGHAT and FQNNGV. This CDR3 is 16 amino acids long. V trimming: 5 bases; J trimming: 6 bases; junction bases outside the gene matches: 10. The CDR3 is CASSRTGTGGSGELFF. DNA for the CDR3: TGTGCCAGCAGCCGCACAGGAACAGGGGGCTCCGGGGAGCTGTTTTTT.

This chain joins TRBV11-2 and TRBJ1-1; 9 bases align to TRBD1. Trimming removed 4 bases from V and 11 bases from J; junction bases left unmatched: 11. The CDR3 is 14 amino acids. Germline V gene data show CDR1 as SGHAT and CDR2 as FQNNGV. The CDR3 DNA reads TGTGCCAGCAGCTCACCCCACAGGGGGCGTTATGCTTTCTTT. Its protein is CASSSPHRGRYAFF.

This sequence joins TRBV21-1 and TRBJ2-5; the tabulated D call, TRBD2, remains unverified against the DNA. TRBV21-1 is reported as a pseudogene. The CDR3 is 16 residues long. In DNA form, the CDR3 reads TGTGCCAGCAGCAAAGAAAGGTACGGCGGGACGGAGACCCAGTACTTC. Its translation: CASSKERYGGTETQYF.

This clone appeared once. The chain couples TRBV5-1 to TRBJ2-1, with TRBD2 identical over 9 bases. V lost 3 bases, J lost 0 bases, and 1 base stayed unmatched. Germline V gene lookup returns CDR1 SGHRS and CDR2 YFSETQ. This CDR3 comprises 15 residues. The CDR3 here is CASSSSGNSYNEQFF. In nucleotides, the CDR3 is TGCGCCAGCAGCTCTAGCGGGAACTCCTACAATGAGCAGTTCTTC.

The genes are TRBV6-6 and TRBJ1-6; D might be TRBD1 (5 bases). The CDR3 sequence is 15 residues long. CDR1 and CDR2 from the germline V gene are MNHNY and SVGAGI (reference sequence). Trimming shortened V by 0 bases and J by 8 bases, and 11 bases separated the two germline ends. The CDR3 region is CASSYSWQGDSPLHF. CDR3 DNA sequence: TGTGCCAGCAGTTACTCTTGGCAGGGCGATTCACCCCTCCACTTT.

The chain joins TRBV6-1 to TRBJ2-2, with TRBD2 identical over 9 bases. CDR1 and CDR2 (germline): MNHNS, SASEGT. This CDR3 has 20 residues. Trimming took 4 bases from V and 4 from J; bases not matched to a gene: 19. In DNA, the CDR3 is TGTGCCAGCAGTGCCCACCTGATTTGGGCTAGCGGGACAATCACCGGGGAGCTGTTTTTT. As protein: CASSAHLIWASGTITGELFF.

V is TRBV5-1 and J is TRBJ1-2; the D gene is possibly TRBD1 (5 bases). This CDR3 has 14 residues. Germline values: CDR1 SGHRS, CDR2 YFSETQ. V was pared by 4 bases and J by 7 bases, with 17 bases between. Here the CDR3 DNA reads TGCGCCAGCAGCCCTGAATCAAGGGGAGGTGGCTACACCTTC. It yields the protein CASSPESRGGGYTF.

The V and J genes are TRBV20-1 and TRBJ1-2; no reliable D call. The germline V gene has CDR1 DFQATT and CDR2 SNEGSKA (reference sequence). The CDR3 spans 11 residues. Deletions cut 3 bases from V and 4 bases from J, with 6 bases between. CDR3 protein: CSASQVYGYTF. The CDR3 DNA is TGCAGTGCTAGCCAGGTCTATGGCTACACCTTC.

V is TRBV6-2 or TRBV6-3 and J is TRBJ2-5; perhaps TRBD1 as D (6 bases). V lost 6 bases to trimming and J lost 1 base, with 18 bases between them. Germline CDR1 and CDR2: MNHEY and SVGEGT. The CDR3 totals 16 residues. CDR3 DNA sequence: TGTGCCAGCAGCCCAGGATGGGGGCCCGGCCAAGAGACCCAGTACTTC. This codes for CASSPGWGPGQETQYF.

In this sample, this clone turned up once. V and J are TRBV30 and TRBJ1-6, with 8 bases identical to TRBD1. The V gene end was trimmed by 5 bases and the J gene end by 4 bases; junction bases not matched to a gene: 1. The CDR3 is made up of 13 amino acids. Germline V gives CDR1 GTSNPN, CDR2 SVGIG (reference sequence). The CDR3 region has the DNA TGTGCCTGGGGGGACAGGTATAATTCACCCCTCCACTTT. Encoded protein: CAWGDRYNSPLHF.

The rearrangement joins TRBV28 to TRBJ2-5, with 10 bases aligning to TRBD1. The CDR3 length is 15 residues. Per the germline V gene, CDR1 is MDHEN and CDR2 is SYDVKM. V lost 1 base to trimming and J lost 4 bases; unmatched junction nucleotides: 3. The CDR3 coding sequence is TGTGCCAGCAGTTTATTGGACAGGGGGGGAGAGACCCAGTACTTC. Translation gives CASSLLDRGGETQYF.

CDR3 bases: TGTGCCAGCATCGGGGCAGGGGGAAACACCGGGGAGCTGTTTTTT. This translates into CASIGAGGNTGELFF. J is TRBJ2-2 and V is TRBV2; 7 positions agree with TRBD1. The CDR3 spans 15 residues. The V gene end was trimmed by 7 bases and the J gene end by 2 bases; junction bases not matched to a gene: 7. Germline V gene lookup returns CDR1 SNHLY and CDR2 FYNNEI.

The genes are TRBV30 and TRBJ2-3; 7 bases fit TRBD2. The CDR3 is made up of 15 amino acids. V shed 3 bases, J shed 1 base, and the junction held 7 bases outside the gene matches. Germline assignment: CDR1 GTSNPN and CDR2 SVGIG (reference sequence). CDR3: CAWRRAGEGTDTQYF. The CDR3, as DNA: TGTGCCTGGAGGAGGGCGGGAGAAGGCACAGATACGCAGTATTTT.

This clone was observed once. The chain couples TRBV18 to TRBJ1-2, with TRBD1 as a possible D gene (6 bases). Trimming cost V 3 bases and J 0 bases, with 11 bases left between them. The CDR3 is 15 amino acids. Germline assignment: CDR1 KGHSH and CDR2 LQKENI. The CDR3 nucleotides read TGTGCCAGCTCACCCCCGGGACACCCTAACTATGGCTACACCTTC. As protein: CASSPPGHPNYGYTF.

This clone was seen a single time. This chain links TRBV10-3 with TRBJ1-5, with TRBD1 as a possible D gene (5 bases). Per germline, CDR1 ENHRY and CDR2 SYGVKD. Trimming removed 2 bases from V and 2 bases from J, with 19 bases in between. The CDR3 has 18 residues. In DNA form, the CDR3 reads TGTGCCATCAGTGAGCCTCGCGAAGGGGCGGGGGGCAATCAGCCCCAGCATTTT. This codes for CAISEPREGAGGNQPQHF.

This chain connects TRBV11-3 to TRBJ2-7; 8 nucleotides match TRBD1. After removal of 4 bases from V and 5 bases from J, the junction contained 7 bases not matched to a gene. In germline, CDR1 is SGHNT, CDR2 YENEEA. The CDR3 runs to 14 residues. The CDR3 DNA reads TGTGCCAGCAGCTCTGGACAGGGCTTCGACGAGCAGTACTTC. Its translation is CASSSGQGFDEQYF. Drawing the rest from reference TRBV11-3 and TRBJ2-7, the complete variable domain is EAGVVQSPRYKIIEKKQPVAFWCNPISGHNTLYWYLQNLGQGPELLIRYENEEAVDDSQLPKDRFSAERLKGVDSTLKIQPAELGDSAVYLCASSSGQGFDEQYFGPGTRLTVT.

This chain's CDR3 is CASSRAGSIYEQYF. CDR3 sequence (DNA): TGTGCCAGCAGTCGAGCCGGGTCAATCTACGAGCAGTACTTC. V is TRBV28 and J is TRBJ2-7; no clear D gene. The CDR3 is 14 residues long. The germline CDR1 and CDR2 sequences are MDHEN and SYDVKM. The V gene lost 5 bases and the J gene lost 3 bases, with 14 bases spanning the gap. Supplemented by reference TRBV28 and TRBJ2-7, the full variable domain reads DVKVTQSSRYLVKRTGEKVFLECVQDMDHENMFWYRQDPGLGLRLIYFSYDVKMKEKGDIPEGYSVSREKKERFSLILESASTNQTSMYLCASSRAGSIYEQYFGPGTRLTVT.

The rearrangement links TRBV11-2 to TRBJ2-1, with a weak D call TRBD2 (5 bases). The germline gives CDR1 SGHAT, CDR2 FQNNGV. V gave up 4 bases and J gave up 2 bases, with 6 bases separating them. The CDR3 covers 13 residues. The CDR3, as DNA: TGTGCCAGCAGCTCCGGGACCTACAATGAGCAGTTCTTC. Amino acid sequence: CASSSGTYNEQFF.

V is TRBV4-2 and J is TRBJ1-5; 8 bases are shared with TRBD1. J lost 7 bases, V lost 0 bases, and 5 bases had no gene match. This CDR3 is built from 15 residues. Germline V gene lookup returns CDR1 LGHNA and CDR2 YNFKEQ. The CDR3 spells CASSQDGQGPQPQHF. CDR3 sequence (DNA): TGTGCCAGCAGCCAAGATGGACAGGGTCCACAGCCCCAGCATTTT.